This passage covers 14 T cell receptor beta chains from one sample sequenced in a study of Ad26.COV2.S vaccination and SARS-CoV-2 variants. Clones were read by immunoSEQ multiplex PCR, and TCRdb kept only the in-frame ones, dropping some. Counted here are over 350,000 clones, 80% to 90% occurring once; the ten biggest clones make up 3% to 4.5%. Treatment meaning: some 20 received Ad26.COV2.S at low or high dose, single or two shots; about 5 received placebo; per-sample allocation not given. Sampling took place 63 days after the first vaccine or placebo injection. The sample consisted of peripheral blood, taken in a trial of Ad26.COV2.S vaccine versus placebo. These TCRs come from a person aged 18-60 years who received the Ad26.COV2.S COVID-19 vaccine or a placebo.

The CDR3 loop reads CASSLGQTNEKLFF. CDR3 DNA sequence: TGCGCCAGCAGCTTGGGACAGACTAATGAAAAACTGTTTTTT. J is TRBJ1-4 and V is TRBV5-1, with D possibly being TRBD1 (5 bases). V was trimmed by 0 bases and J by 2 bases, leaving 5 bases between them. This CDR3 is 14 amino acids long. Germline CDR1 SGHRS, CDR2 YFSETQ.

The chain is built from TRBV19 and TRBJ1-1; D is unclear. Trimming left V 7 bases short and J 2 bases short, with 14 bases between. Germline assignment: CDR1 LNHDA and CDR2 SQIVND (reference sequence). The CDR3 is 14 residues long. The CDR3 coding sequence is TGTGCCAGTAAGGAAGGCGCAATAAACACTGAAGCTTTCTTT. It yields the protein CASKEGAINTEAFF.

J is TRBJ2-3 and V is TRBV30, with D uncertain. The CDR3 is made up of 12 amino acids. Trimming took 1 base from V and 7 from J, leaving 9 bases between them. The germline CDR1 and CDR2 sequences are GTSNPN and SVGIG (reference sequence). The CDR3 bases are TGTGCCTGGAGTGACCCGAAAAATACGCAGTATTTT. This sequence encodes CAWSDPKNTQYF. Looking up the rest from reference TRBV30 and TRBJ2-3 gives the full variable domain: SQTIHQWPATLVQPVGSPLSLECTVEGTSNPNLYWYRQAAGRGLQLLFYSVGIGQISSEVPQNLSASRPQDRQFILSSKKLLLSDSGFYLCAWSDPKNTQYFGPGTRLTVL.

By proportion, this clone is medium-sized (0.01 to 0.1%). The chain combines TRBV6-2 or TRBV6-3 with TRBJ1-2; D is unclear. CDR3 length: 15 amino acids. Germline lookup yields CDR1 MNHEY and CDR2 SVGEGT. V was pared by 0 bases and J by 0 bases, with 8 bases between. CDR3 protein: CASSYSEVPNYGYTF. The CDR3, as DNA: TGTGCCAGCAGTTACTCGGAGGTTCCTAACTATGGCTACACCTTC.

The chain couples TRBV12-3 or TRBV12-4 to TRBJ2-2; D ambiguous. CDR3 length equals 13 residues. V was clipped by 4 bases and J by 5 bases, with 8 bases between them. The CDR3 nucleotides read TGTGCCAGCAGTTGGCGGAGAACCGGGGAGCTGTTTTTT. Translation gives CASSWRRTGELFF.

The chain carries TRBV4-2 and TRBJ1-6; TRBD1 matches at 8 bases. V lost 0 bases, J lost 9 bases, and 7 bases stayed unmatched. Germline V gene sequence: CDR1 LGHNA, CDR2 YNFKEQ. This CDR3 is 16 amino acids long. CDR3 sequence: CASSQDRTGYSSPLHF. CDR3 nucleotide sequence: TGTGCCAGCAGCCAAGATCGGACAGGGTATTCTTCACCCCTCCACTTT.

This chain joins TRBV27 and TRBJ1-1; D possibly corresponds to TRBD1 (6 bases). V was pared by 5 bases and J by 6 bases, with 19 bases between. The CDR3 totals 15 residues. CDR1 is MNHEY and CDR2 is SMNVEV in the germline V gene (reference sequence). The CDR3 DNA sequence: TGTGCCAGCAGTCAGGGGACCGGGGGGTATCCTGAAGCTTTCTTT. It is translated as CASSQGTGGYPEAFF.

V and J are TRBV3-1 (or the pseudogene TRBV3-2) and TRBJ2-2; 7 bases fit TRBD1. J gave up 5 bases and V 5 bases, and 5 bases lay outside the gene matches. The CDR3 covers 14 residues. Germline V gene sequence: CDR1 LGHDT, CDR2 YNNKEL (reference sequence). In DNA, the CDR3 is TGTGCCAGCAGCTATACAGGGGATACCGGGGAGCTGTTTTTT. This translates into CASSYTGDTGELFF.

The rearrangement joins TRBV2 to TRBJ2-5, with D unclear. CDR3 length: 13 amino acids. The ends were cut back, 5 bases at V and 5 bases at J, with 12 bases in the middle. Germline assignment: CDR1 SNHLY and CDR2 FYNNEI. This CDR3 reads CASSTFTGETQYF. The DNA for the CDR3 is TGTGCCAGCAGTACCTTCACCGGGGAGACCCAGTACTTC.

This sequence joins TRBV7-2 and TRBJ2-2; maybe TRBD2 (6 bases). The CDR3 loop spans 15 amino acids. The V gene's germline CDR1 is SGHTA and CDR2 FQGNSA. V was cut by 4 bases and J by 1 base, with 10 bases left in between. CDR3 sequence reads: CASSSRDWNTGELFF. In nucleotides, the CDR3 is TGTGCCAGCAGCTCCCGGGACTGGAACACCGGGGAGCTGTTTTTT.

The rearrangement links TRBV4-1 to TRBJ1-2; D is uncertain. Germline loops: CDR1 MGHRA, CDR2 YSYEKL. The CDR3 sequence is 14 residues long. V was cut by 6 bases and J by 1 base, with 12 bases left in between. The CDR3 here is CASSREGNNYGYTF. In DNA, the CDR3 is TGCGCCAGCAGTCGCGAGGGTAATAACTATGGCTACACCTTC.

The chain carries TRBV19 and TRBJ1-6; the D gene is possibly TRBD1 (5 bases). Trimming shortened V by 3 bases and J by 1 base, and 13 bases separated the two germline ends. The CDR3 has 17 residues. Germline loops: CDR1 LNHDA, CDR2 SQIVND (reference sequence). The CDR3 region has the DNA TGTGCCAGTAGTATTGGGACGGGTCGGTCCTATAATTCACCCCTCCACTTT. Translating it yields CASSIGTGRSYNSPLHF.

There are a few counts of this clone. The chain carries TRBV4-3 and TRBJ2-1, with a tentative D call TRBD2 (5 bases). CDR1 and CDR2 (germline): LGHNA, YSLEER. The V and J ends lost 2 bases and 8 bases respectively, with 19 bases between them. The CDR3 is 16 residues long. DNA of the CDR3: TGCGCCAGCAGCCAAAGATCTAGAGCGGTTTCGGATGAGCAGTTCTTC. This encodes CASSQRSRAVSDEQFF.

The chain carries TRBV7-2 and TRBJ2-5, with 7 bases lining up with TRBD1. From germline, CDR1 is SGHTA and CDR2 FQGNSA. The V and J ends lost 3 bases and 4 bases, in that order; junction bases with no gene match: 2. CDR3 length: 13 amino acids. The CDR3 reads CASSFDRVETQYF. CDR3 DNA: TGTGCCAGCAGCTTCGACAGGGTAGAGACCCAGTACTTC.